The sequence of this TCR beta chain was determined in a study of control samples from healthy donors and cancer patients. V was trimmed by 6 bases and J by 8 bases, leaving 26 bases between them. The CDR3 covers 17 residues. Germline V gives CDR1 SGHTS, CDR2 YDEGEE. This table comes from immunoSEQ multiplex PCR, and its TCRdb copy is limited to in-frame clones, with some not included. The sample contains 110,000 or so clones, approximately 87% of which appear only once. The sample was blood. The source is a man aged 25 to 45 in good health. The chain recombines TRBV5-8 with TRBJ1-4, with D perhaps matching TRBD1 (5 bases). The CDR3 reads CASNIPLGVHAWEKLFF. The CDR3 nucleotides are TGTGCCAGCAACATCCCTCTGGGGGTGCACGCTTGGGAAAAACTGTTTTTT.